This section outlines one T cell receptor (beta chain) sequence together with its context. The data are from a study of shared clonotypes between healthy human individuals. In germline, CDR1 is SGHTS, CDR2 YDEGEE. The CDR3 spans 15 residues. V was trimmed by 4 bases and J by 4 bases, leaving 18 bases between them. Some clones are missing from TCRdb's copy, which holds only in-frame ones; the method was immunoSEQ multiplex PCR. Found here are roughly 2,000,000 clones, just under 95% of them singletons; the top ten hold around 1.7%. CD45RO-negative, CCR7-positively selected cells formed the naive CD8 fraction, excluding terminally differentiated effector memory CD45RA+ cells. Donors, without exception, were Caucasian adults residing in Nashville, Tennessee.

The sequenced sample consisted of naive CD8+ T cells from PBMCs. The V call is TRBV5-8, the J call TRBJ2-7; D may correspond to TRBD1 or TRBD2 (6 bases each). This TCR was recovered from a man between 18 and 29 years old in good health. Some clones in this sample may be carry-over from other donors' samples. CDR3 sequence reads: CASSPWAGDSYEQYF. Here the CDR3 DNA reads TGTGCCAGCAGCCCCTGGGCAGGGGACTCGTACGAGCAGTACTTC.